This T cell receptor beta chain was identified in a study of tumor-infiltrating lymphocytes in primary liver carcinoma (dated by TCRdb to between 2016 and 2019). For the wider study: Of the five patients (three men and two women, aged 30 to 69 years), four had hepatocellular carcinoma and one had combined HCC and intrahepatic cholangiocarcinoma. Tumors of the five patients were stage T1-T3 N0M0 with maximum diameters of roughly 4.2 to 11 cm. Each sample produced about 3.5 to 7.5 million productive TCRbeta reads, and read depth showed no significant difference between tissue types. The study combined TCRbeta repertoire sequencing, expression microarrays and whole-exome sequencing across five regions of each liver tumor, with adjacent normal tissue and blood. A total of roughly 35 specimens from 5 patients underwent TCRbeta repertoire sequencing, comprising 25 tumor regions, 5 adjacent noncancerous liver tissues and 5 peripheral blood samples. The roughly 25 tumor region samples were profiled with Agilent mRNA microarrays so that TCRbeta repertoire diversity could be related to the local molecular phenotype. Reproducibility between technical replicate repertoires was high, with correlation coefficients above 0.95 and mean shared-clone rates about 0.89. The paper's findings and limits, for the study overall: Only about 7.5-25% of top clones were found in all five regions of a tumor, suggesting spatial heterogeneity of tumor-infiltrating T cells. Repertoire overlap was found to be higher between tumor regions (mean roughly 35%) than between tumor-adjacent (around 17%) or tumor-blood (around 15%) pairs, consistent with antigen-driven expansion. Only the TCR beta chain was sequenced, so true repertoire diversity is likely underestimated because unpaired alpha chains were not captured. The study included only four to six patients, and the authors note findings should be validated in a larger study. Because the samples were bulk and unsorted, CD4+ and CD8+ T cell repertoires could not be compared. A significantly larger repertoire fraction was made up by the top 250 clones in tumors than in blood (p = 0.039).

From the cysteine up to the phenylalanine, the CDR3 has a length of 13 residues. Only the CDR3 part of the read is kept: 39 bases, read in frame from the first base. The germline V gene (reference sequence) gives CDR1 as SGHAT and CDR2 as FQDESV. A constant-region primer and ProtoScript II reverse transcriptase were used to reverse-transcribe TCRbeta-specific cDNA from roughly 0.5 ug total RNA. TCRbeta libraries were built with three nested multiplex PCR rounds, a slightly modified ARM-PCR procedure. Each of the first two PCR rounds ran for about 11 cycles using multiplex TRBV1-TRBV30 forward primers together with a Cbeta reverse primer. A final 25-cycle PCR with Deep VentR polymerase added sample barcodes and Illumina adapters. Before sequencing, amplicons of 200-500 bp were purified from gel using a QIAquick gel extraction kit. An Illumina HiSeq 2500 was used to sequence the TCRbeta amplicons with 250-bp paired-end reads. The original methods were these. Trimmomatic v0.33 was used to quality-trim the reads, and FLASH v1.2.11 was used to merge paired reads so that full CDR3 sequences could be recovered. V, D and J germline segments were assigned to the rearranged TCRbeta sequences by MiGEC v1.2.1b. Clonotype statistics, along with Shannon-Wiener diversity indices, were calculated using VDJtools v1.0.0. To reduce sampling bias, subsequent analyses other than the diversity analysis used only the 250 most abundant clonotypes in each sample. TCRdb ran its own pipeline on the public reads, namely fastp trimming at Q25 and MiXCR clone calling, and kept in-frame beta chains. For every CDR3 protein sequence, its rows merge into one entry that carries the most common genes and DNA. In this record, the V and J calls reflect TCRdb's handling and not the investigators' own analysis. Across this sample there are about 210,000 distinct CDR3 sequences, with around 85% seen only once. Together, the top ten hold about a sixth of the sample.

Notes on this clonotype: It lacks a known antigen. One end of the junction is discordant with germline, which a read error may explain.

Without any cell sorting, total RNA and DNA were co-extracted from about 20-30 mg of bulk tissue using the AllPrep DNA/RNA mini kit. Roughly five patients with histopathologically diagnosed primary liver carcinoma underwent surgical resection in China between late 2015 and 2016. Patients had chronic HBV infection and were treatment-naive at sampling. Five spatially separated regions were sampled per tumor: superior, inferior, left-lateral and right-lateral poles, plus the tumor centre. Histological examination found more than 90% viable tumor cells in every tumor sample. Fresh tumor and adjacent tissue pieces were bisected, with one half stored in RNAlater at -80 degrees C and the other half sent for histology.

The chain joins TRBV11-1 to TRBJ2-1, and possibly TRBD2, on 6 matching bases. The clonotype originates from a man between 35 and 55 years old with primary liver carcinoma and hepatitis B virus infection. The sample was tumor tissue from primary liver carcinoma. The CDR3 region has the sequence CAGSVGGPNEQFF. The bases are TGTGCCGGCAGCGTGGGAGGTCCGAATGAGCAGTTCTTC. Outside the CDR3, residues come from the reference TRBV11-1 and TRBJ2-1 proteins, so the full variable domain is: EAEVAQSPRYKITEKSQAVAFWCDPISGHATLYWYRQILGQGPELLVQFQDESVVDDSQLPKDRFSAERLKGVDSTLKIQPAELGDSAMYLCAGSVGGPNEQFFGPGTRLTVL.